What follows are 16 T cell receptor beta chains derived from one specimen sequenced in a study of blood T cells in healthy people across ages. For the second PCR, which ran for roughly 7 to 11 cycles, a sample-barcoded 5' primer and a J-beta primer mix were used. Each CDR3 protein gets one entry after TCRdb re-called the 5' RACE reads with MiXCR. The sample lists about 1.1 million distinct CDR3 sequences, roughly two fifths occurring once. The sequenced material came from blood. The receptors were gathered from a man aged 18 to 30 in good health.

CDR3 coding DNA: TGTGCCAGCAGCGGAAGACAGGCGAACACTGAAGCTTTCTTT. Translated: CASSGRQANTEAFF. The genes are TRBV9 and TRBJ1-1; TRBD1 is a possible D gene (6 bases). The germline V gene has CDR1 SGDLS and CDR2 YYNGEE. This CDR3 is built from 14 residues. The V end was cut by 3 bases, the J end by 1 base, with 10 bases between.

J is TRBJ1-5 and V is TRBV20-1, with a tentative D call TRBD1 (5 bases). There are 12 residues in the CDR3. Germline CDR1 reads DFQATT; CDR2 reads SNEGSKA (reference sequence). This CDR3 is CSVRGGNQPQHF. CDR3 DNA: TGCAGCGTCAGAGGGGGCAATCAGCCCCAGCATTTT.

CDR3 region: CASSPQGGFYGYTF. In DNA form, the CDR3 reads TGTGCCAGCAGCCCGCAAGGGGGGTTCTATGGCTACACCTTC. The chain couples TRBV6-6 to TRBJ1-2, with a weak D call TRBD1 (6 bases). CDR1 is MNHNY, CDR2 SVGAGI, per germline (reference sequence). V was cut by 6 bases and J by 4 bases, with 15 bases left in between. This CDR3 has 14 residues.

This chain connects TRBV7-2 to TRBJ1-5; D is unclear. From germline, CDR1 is SGHTA and CDR2 FQGNSA. The CDR3 is made up of 17 amino acids. Trimming removed 0 bases from V and 1 base from J, with 13 bases in between. The CDR3 reads CASSLALGVGSNQPQHF. DNA of the CDR3: TGTGCCAGCAGCTTAGCGCTTGGGGTCGGGAGCAATCAGCCCCAGCATTTT.

The rearrangement links TRBV10-3 to TRBJ1-2; perhaps TRBD1 as D (5 bases). V lost 6 bases and J 2 bases, leaving 13 bases between the germline ends. This CDR3 is 14 amino acids long. Germline V CDR1 and CDR2: ENHRY, SYGVKD. CDR3 sequence: CAIRGDRGNYGYTF. The CDR3 coding sequence is TGTGCCATCAGGGGGGACCGAGGAAACTATGGCTACACCTTC.

The chain carries TRBV7-2 and TRBJ1-1; D possibly corresponds to TRBD1 (5 bases). Germline V gives CDR1 SGHTA, CDR2 FQGNSA. The CDR3 is made up of 17 amino acids. The V end lost 5 bases, the J end lost 3 bases, and 22 bases lay between the germline ends. Written as DNA, the CDR3 is TGTGCCAGCAGCGGGCCTCCAGGGTACTGGTATGACACTGAAGCTTTCTTT. This encodes CASSGPPGYWYDTEAFF. The entire variable domain, with the rest obtained from reference TRBV7-2 and TRBJ1-1, is as follows: GAGVSQSPSNKVTEKGKDVELRCDPISGHTALYWYRQSLGQGLEFLIYFQGNSAPDKSGLPSDRFSAERTGGSVSTLTIQRTQQEDSAVYLCASSGPPGYWYDTEAFFGQGTRLTVV.

This chain connects TRBV10-3 to TRBJ2-2; the D call may be TRBD1 or TRBD2 (5 bases each). This CDR3 is 15 amino acids long. Trimming left V 3 bases short and J 0 bases short, with 8 bases between. CDR1 and CDR2 (germline): ENHRY, SYGVKD. The CDR3 region is CAISDVGANTGELFF. CDR3 DNA: TGTGCCATCAGTGACGTGGGGGCGAACACCGGGGAGCTGTTTTTT.

The chain recombines TRBV4-2 with TRBJ1-4; D may be TRBD1 (5 bases). The CDR3 loop spans 14 amino acids. The V end was cut by 1 base, the J end by 7 bases, with 10 bases between. Germline loops: CDR1 LGHNA, CDR2 YNFKEQ. The CDR3 spells CASSQAGSSEKLFF. CDR3 nucleotides: TGTGCCAGCAGCCAAGCAGGGTCGAGTGAAAAACTGTTTTTT.

The J gene is TRBJ2-1, the V gene TRBV4-1; no reliable D call. The ends were cut back, 3 bases at V and 0 bases at J, with 9 bases in the middle. CDR3 size: 15 residues. Germline-derived CDR1 and CDR2 are MGHRA and YSYEKL. The CDR3 nucleotides read TGCGCCAGCAGCCACGAGGACGGCTCCTACAATGAGCAGTTCTTC. Translating it yields CASSHEDGSYNEQFF.

The table lists this clonotype with a few counts. J is TRBJ1-5 and V is TRBV20-1; tentatively, D is TRBD1 (5 bases). Germline-derived CDR1 and CDR2 are DFQATT and SNEGSKA (reference sequence). CDR3 size: 13 residues. Trimming shortened V by 6 bases and J by 4 bases, and 13 bases separated the two germline ends. CDR3 coding DNA: TGCAGTGCCCTAATGAGACAGAATCAGCCCCAGCATTTT. This gives the protein CSALMRQNQPQHF.

The chain employs TRBV4-2 and TRBJ1-5; D ambiguous. CDR1 LGHNA and CDR2 YNFKEQ come from the germline V gene. The CDR3 runs 16 residues. Trimming took off 0 bases at V and 7 bases at J, with 16 bases between the two ends. The DNA of the CDR3 is TGTGCCAGCAGCCAAGATGTGAGTCCACAAAGACAGCCCCAGCATTTT. This encodes CASSQDVSPQRQPQHF.

J is TRBJ1-4 and V is TRBV4-1, with 8 positions matching TRBD1. Germline assignment: CDR1 MGHRA and CDR2 YSYEKL. The J segment lost 8 bases and the V segment lost 8 bases, leaving 7 bases of the junction unmatched. The CDR3 runs to 13 residues. The CDR3 loop is CASGQGREEKLFF. The CDR3 nucleotides read TGCGCCAGCGGACAGGGCCGCGAGGAAAAACTGTTTTTT.

This clonotype showed up just a few times. The chain employs TRBV7-9 and TRBJ1-4, with a possible D match to TRBD1 (5 bases). The CDR3 contains 15 residues. Germline assignment: CDR1 SEHNR and CDR2 FQNEAQ (reference sequence). Between the trimmed V and J ends, which lost 2 bases and 7 bases, there was a span of 14 bases. The CDR3 spells CASSLSGLLAEKLFF. Written as DNA, the CDR3 is TGTGCCAGCAGCTTATCAGGGCTTTTGGCTGAAAAACTGTTTTTT.

The J gene is TRBJ1-2, the V gene TRBV25-1; 7 bases are a match to TRBD1. The V and J ends lost 3 bases and 2 bases, in that order; junction bases with no gene match: 6. This CDR3 is 15 amino acids long. Germline CDR1 reads MGHDK; CDR2 reads SYGVNS. CDR3 bases: TGTGCCAGCAGTGATGATACAGGGGCAAACTATGGCTACACCTTC. The encoded protein is CASSDDTGANYGYTF.

The genes are TRBV27 and TRBJ1-1; D not resolved. From germline, CDR1 is MNHEY and CDR2 SMNVEV (reference sequence). The CDR3 has 14 residues. V shed 4 bases and J shed 7 bases, with 16 bases lying between them. CDR3 residues: CASSSRPIPSEAFF. In DNA form, the CDR3 reads TGTGCCAGCAGTTCCCGGCCGATACCCAGTGAAGCTTTCTTT.

The chain links TRBV20-1 to TRBJ1-5; D is possibly TRBD1 (6 bases). From germline, CDR1 is DFQATT and CDR2 SNEGSKA (reference sequence). This CDR3 contains 15 residues. V lost 4 bases and J 5 bases, leaving 18 bases between the germline ends. CDR3 DNA sequence: TGCAGTGCTAAGTCGGGGGGCGGCAGAGATCAGCCCCAGCATTTT. Residues: CSAKSGGGRDQPQHF.